Listed below are T cell receptor beta chains from one sample, sequenced in a study of shared clonotypes between healthy human individuals. Using immunoSEQ multiplex PCR, the repertoire was profiled, and TCRdb retains in-frame clones only, with some absent. The sample has 950,000 to 1,100,000 clones, more than 65% seen once; the top ten hold approximately 1.5%. Specimen: memory CD4+ T cells sorted from blood. The receptors stem from a man younger than 35 in good health. The CDR3 runs from the conserved cysteine through the conserved F or W. The order of the fields is J gene, D gene, clone size, V gene, CDR3 protein, CDR3 DNA. D genes are given only for firm matches. Clone sizes are given selectively: once, few, many, or a class where the clone is expanded.

j_call: TRBJ2-7
d_call: TRBD2
clone_size: .
v_call: TRBV25-1
cdr3_aa: CASSGTSGTLYEQYF
cdr3_nt: TGTGCCAGCAGTGGGACTAGCGGGACCCTATACGAGCAGTACTTC

j_call: TRBJ2-7
d_call: TRBD1
clone_size: .
v_call: TRBV27
cdr3_aa: CASSYSGQGGYEQYF
cdr3_nt: TGTGCCAGCAGTTATTCCGGACAGGGGGGATACGAGCAGTACTTC

j_call: TRBJ1-3
d_call: .
clone_size: .
v_call: TRBV28
cdr3_aa: CASRGNGNTIYF
cdr3_nt: TGTGCCAGCAGGGGTAATGGAAACACCATATATTTT

j_call: TRBJ2-7
d_call: .
clone_size: .
v_call: TRBV7-6
cdr3_aa: CASSPLRQNPIYEQYF
cdr3_nt: TGTGCCAGCAGCCCACTTCGGCAGAACCCGATCTACGAGCAGTACTTC

j_call: TRBJ2-1
d_call: TRBD2
clone_size: .
v_call: TRBV5-4
cdr3_aa: CASSFTGGPLSEQFF
cdr3_nt: TGTGCCAGCAGCTTTACGGGAGGGCCATTGAGTGAGCAGTTCTTC

j_call: TRBJ1-2
d_call: .
clone_size: .
v_call: TRBV18
cdr3_aa: CASSPRGGFYGYTF
cdr3_nt: TGTGCCAGCTCACCACGGGGGGGGTTCTATGGCTACACCTTC

j_call: TRBJ2-5
d_call: TRBD1
clone_size: .
v_call: TRBV2
cdr3_aa: CASRNRQGSETQYF
cdr3_nt: TGTGCCAGCAGAAATCGACAGGGGTCAGAGACCCAGTACTTC

j_call: TRBJ2-5
d_call: .
clone_size: .
v_call: TRBV14
cdr3_aa: CASSQGDSYQETQYF
cdr3_nt: TGTGCCAGCAGCCAAGGGGACTCGTACCAAGAGACCCAGTACTTC

j_call: TRBJ2-7
d_call: .
clone_size: .
v_call: TRBV9
cdr3_aa: CASSVGSYGGPKFYEQYF
cdr3_nt: TGTGCCAGCAGCGTAGGGTCGTATGGAGGGCCTAAGTTCTACGAGCAGTACTTC

j_call: TRBJ2-5
d_call: TRBD2
clone_size: .
v_call: TRBV10-3
cdr3_aa: CAISDSGRGIQETQYF
cdr3_nt: TGTGCCATCAGTGACTCCGGGAGGGGAATCCAAGAGACCCAGTACTTC

j_call: TRBJ2-7
d_call: .
clone_size: many
v_call: TRBV5-1
cdr3_aa: CASSLGGRPYEQYF
cdr3_nt: TGCGCCAGCAGCTTGGGGGGCCGACCCTACGAGCAGTACTTC

j_call: TRBJ2-5
d_call: .
clone_size: .
v_call: TRBV7-8
cdr3_aa: CASRPLGPKTQYF
cdr3_nt: TGTGCCAGCAGACCGCTGGGGCCTAAGACCCAGTACTTC

j_call: TRBJ1-5
d_call: .
clone_size: few
v_call: TRBV10-2
cdr3_aa: CASSRGDFNQPQHF
cdr3_nt: TGCGCCAGCAGTAGGGGGGACTTCAATCAGCCCCAGCATTTT

j_call: TRBJ1-1
d_call: TRBD1
clone_size: .
v_call: TRBV2
cdr3_aa: CASSEQGATEAFF
cdr3_nt: TGTGCCAGCAGTGAACAGGGGGCCACTGAAGCTTTCTTT

j_call: TRBJ2-1
d_call: TRBD2
clone_size: .
v_call: TRBV2
cdr3_aa: CASSEGLAGDNEQFF
cdr3_nt: TGTGCCAGCAGTGAAGGACTAGCGGGGGACAATGAGCAGTTCTTC

j_call: TRBJ2-7
d_call: .
clone_size: .
v_call: TRBV10-3
cdr3_aa: CAILPGLGAYEQYF
cdr3_nt: TGTGCCATCCTCCCGGGACTGGGTGCCTACGAGCAGTACTTC

j_call: TRBJ2-1
d_call: .
clone_size: .
v_call: TRBV19
cdr3_aa: CASSPLMPYNEQFF
cdr3_nt: TGTGCCAGTAGTCCGTTGATGCCCTACAATGAGCAGTTCTTC